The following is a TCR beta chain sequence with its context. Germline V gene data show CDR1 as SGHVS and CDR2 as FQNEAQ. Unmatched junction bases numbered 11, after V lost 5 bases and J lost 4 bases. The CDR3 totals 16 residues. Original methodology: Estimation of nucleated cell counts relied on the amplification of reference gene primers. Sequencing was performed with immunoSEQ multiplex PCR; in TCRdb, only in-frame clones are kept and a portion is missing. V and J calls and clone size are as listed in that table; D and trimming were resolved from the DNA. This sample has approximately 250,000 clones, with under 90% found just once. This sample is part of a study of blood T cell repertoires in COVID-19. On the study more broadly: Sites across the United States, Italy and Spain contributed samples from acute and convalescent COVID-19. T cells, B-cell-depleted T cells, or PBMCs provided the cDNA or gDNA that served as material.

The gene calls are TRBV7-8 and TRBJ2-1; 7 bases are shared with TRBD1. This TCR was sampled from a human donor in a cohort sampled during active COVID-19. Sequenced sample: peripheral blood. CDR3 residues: CASSRAGTVNYNEQFF. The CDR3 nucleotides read TGTGCCAGCAGCCGCGCCGGGACAGTGAATTACAATGAGCAGTTCTTC.